These 26 T cell receptor beta chains share one sample of origin, sequenced in a study of blood T cell repertoires in COVID-19. The data were produced by immunoSEQ multiplex PCR, yet TCRdb's version contains in-frame clones alone and is incomplete. The data hold some 15,000 clones, with around 90% observed a single time. Sample: peripheral blood. These receptors came from a woman aged 70 to 79 in a cohort sampled during active or convalescent COVID-19.

A remark on this clone: The sample carries other DNA sequences with the same CDR3. The chain has TRBV28 and TRBJ2-7; TRBD2 matches at 7 bases. Trimming cost V 3 bases and J 1 base; bases outside gene matches: 0. Germline V gene sequence: CDR1 MDHEN, CDR2 SYDVKM. This CDR3 is 13 amino acids long. The CDR3 spells CASSLGGSYEQYF. Written as DNA, the CDR3 is TGTGCCAGCAGTTTGGGGGGGTCCTACGAGCAGTACTTC.

The chain joins TRBV5-1 to TRBJ1-1; 9 nucleotides agree with TRBD1. Trimming at V came to 5 bases and at J to 6 bases, leaving 11 bases not matched to a gene. In germline, CDR1 is SGHRS, CDR2 YFSETQ. This CDR3 has 15 residues. CDR3 loop: CASRPGQGASAEAFF. CDR3 bases: TGCGCCAGCAGACCGGGACAGGGAGCTAGTGCTGAAGCTTTCTTT.

This sequence joins TRBV5-1 and TRBJ2-2, with 8 nucleotides matching TRBD1. CDR3 length equals 15 residues. V trimming: 1 base; J trimming: 6 bases; junction bases outside the gene matches: 5. CDR1 is SGHRS, CDR2 YFSETQ, per germline. As DNA, the CDR3 is TGCGCCAGCAGCTTGATAACAGGGGGACCCGGGGAGCTGTTTTTT. It encodes CASSLITGGPGELFF.

The V call is TRBV15, the J call TRBJ2-1; D is perhaps TRBD2 (6 bases). Germline lookup yields CDR1 LNHNV and CDR2 YYDKDF (reference sequence). Deletions cut 9 bases from V and 7 bases from J, with 19 bases between. The CDR3 is 14 amino acids. As DNA, the CDR3 is TGTGCCACAGGGACTCCACACTTTCCGAATGAGCAGTTCTTC. Its protein product is CATGTPHFPNEQFF.

This chain connects TRBV30 to TRBJ1-2, with TRBD1 as a possible D gene (6 bases). The CDR3 totals 14 residues. Germline V gene sequence: CDR1 GTSNPN, CDR2 SVGIG (reference sequence). Trimming removed 2 bases from V and 8 bases from J, with 18 bases in between. The CDR3 coding sequence is TGTGCCTGGAGTTTTACAGGGAGTACAAGGGGCTACACCTTC. Its protein product is CAWSFTGSTRGYTF.

This clone was seen only once. This chain joins TRBV6-2 or TRBV6-3 and TRBJ1-5; D gene uncertain. Trimming took 3 bases from V and 3 from J, leaving 15 bases between them. This CDR3 has 16 residues. Germline-derived CDR1 and CDR2 are MNHEY and SVGEGT. The CDR3 region has the DNA TGTGCCAGCAGTTATGATTCGGGGATTTCCAATCAGCCCCAGCATTTT. Translation: CASSYDSGISNQPQHF.

The rearrangement uses TRBV4-3 and TRBJ2-7; 8 positions match TRBD1. V was pared by 3 bases and J by 5 bases, with 9 bases of the junction left unmatched. CDR3 length: 15 amino acids. Per germline, CDR1 LGHNA and CDR2 YSLEER. Here the CDR3 reads CASSHRTGGPHEQYF. The CDR3 nucleotides read TGCGCCAGCAGCCACCGAACAGGGGGTCCCCACGAGCAGTACTTC.

The chain uses TRBV6-5 and TRBJ2-1; 8 bases map to TRBD1. V was clipped by 8 bases and J by 7 bases; unmatched bases: 13. The CDR3 extends over 15 amino acids. Germline-derived CDR1 and CDR2 are MNHEY and SVGAGI. Here the CDR3 DNA reads TGTGCCAGCCTTTTTCCAGGGGGCTCGGTGAATGAGCAGTTCTTC. It codes for CASLFPGGSVNEQFF.

This chain joins TRBV5-1 and TRBJ1-4; 9 bases fit TRBD1. The CDR3 runs to 16 residues. J was trimmed by 8 bases and V by 4 bases; bases with no gene match: 12. The germline gives CDR1 SGHRS, CDR2 YFSETQ. The CDR3 spells CASSPTYRGRGEKLFF. CDR3 coding DNA: TGCGCCAGCAGCCCGACATACAGGGGGCGAGGAGAAAAACTGTTTTTT. Based on the CDR3 plus reference TRBV5-1 and TRBJ1-4, the full variable domain is KAGVTQTPRYLIKTRGQQVTLSCSPISGHRSVSWYQQTPGQGLQFLFEYFSETQRNKGNFPGRFSGRQFSNSRSEMNVSTLELGDSALYLCASSPTYRGRGEKLFFGSGTQLSVL.

J is TRBJ1-2 and V is TRBV19; 10 positions match TRBD1. The CDR3 totals 15 residues. Germline CDR1 is LNHDA and CDR2 is SQIVND (reference sequence). Unmatched junction bases numbered 6, after V lost 6 bases and J lost 2 bases. The CDR3 loop is CASSEDRGRNYGYTF. The CDR3 DNA reads as TGTGCCAGTAGCGAAGACAGGGGGCGCAACTATGGCTACACCTTC.

V usage is TRBV6-1 and J usage is TRBJ2-2; 10 nucleotides line up with TRBD2. CDR1 is MNHNS, CDR2 SASEGT, per germline. After removal of 3 bases from V and 0 bases from J, the junction contained 1 base not matched to a gene. The CDR3 is made up of 16 amino acids. CDR3 sequence (DNA): TGTGCCAGCAGTGATAGCGGGGGGCCGAACACCGGGGAGCTGTTTTTT. It specifies CASSDSGGPNTGELFF.

The rearrangement joins TRBV15 to TRBJ2-5, with 9 bases that match TRBD1. In germline, CDR1 is LNHNV, CDR2 YYDKDF (reference sequence). The ends lost 1 base at V and 1 base at J; junction bases unmatched: 13. The CDR3 is 19 amino acids. This chain's CDR3 is CATSRGNRGRFERQETQYF. The CDR3 DNA is TGTGCCACCAGCAGAGGTAACAGGGGGCGCTTTGAGCGCCAAGAGACCCAGTACTTC.

The rearrangement uses TRBV27 and TRBJ1-1; 9 bases agree with TRBD1. This CDR3 has 14 residues. J was trimmed by 6 bases and V by 2 bases; bases with no gene match: 4. CDR1 and CDR2 from the germline V gene are MNHEY and SMNVEV (reference sequence). CDR3 in DNA: TGTGCCAGCAGTTTAGGGACAGGGTCTGCTGAAGCTTTCTTT. The encoded protein is CASSLGTGSAEAFF.

This rearrangement joins TRBV18 to TRBJ1-3; 8 bases line up with TRBD1. With 3 bases clipped from V and 4 bases from J, the junction kept 8 bases outside the gene matches. The CDR3 has 16 amino acids. In germline, CDR1 is KGHSH, CDR2 LQKENI. The CDR3 region has the DNA TGTGCCAGCTCACCGCTAGCGACAGGGGCAGGAAACACCATATATTTT. Translation: CASSPLATGAGNTIYF.

In this sample, this clone turned up once. The chain carries TRBV2 and TRBJ1-1; 8 bases agree with TRBD1. Germline V CDR1 and CDR2: SNHLY, FYNNEI. The CDR3 length is 15 residues. The junction had 10 bases not matched to a gene; V was cut back by 8 bases and J by 2 bases. CDR3 loop: CASSGQGARNTEAFF. CDR3 DNA sequence: TGTGCCAGCTCGGGGCAGGGGGCTAGAAACACTGAAGCTTTCTTT.

V gene TRBV10-3 combines with J gene TRBJ1-3; D is unresolved. Germline V gene lookup returns CDR1 ENHRY and CDR2 SYGVKD. The V gene lost 2 bases and the J gene lost 0 bases, with 8 bases spanning the gap. CDR3 length: 15 residues. The CDR3 DNA follows: TGTGCCATCAGTGAGGATTACAGCTCTGGAAACACCATATATTTT. It yields the protein CAISEDYSSGNTIYF.

The chain recombines TRBV10-3 with TRBJ2-7; 7 bases fit TRBD1. The CDR3 has 13 residues. The germline CDR1 and CDR2 sequences are ENHRY and SYGVKD. Germline trimming cut 2 bases from V and 3 bases from J; bases unmatched to any gene: 1. CDR3 nucleotides: TGTGCCATCAGTGAGGGGACAGTCTACGAGCAGTACTTC. This sequence encodes CAISEGTVYEQYF.

This clone has a handful of counts. The rearrangement joins TRBV28 to TRBJ2-2, with D possibly matching TRBD1 (6 bases). Trimming pared 8 bases from V and 2 bases from J, leaving 9 bases between. The V gene's germline CDR1 is MDHEN and CDR2 SYDVKM. The length of the CDR3 is 13 residues. The CDR3 DNA reads as TGTGCCAGCGAGGACAGCAACACCGGGGAGCTGTTTTTT. Translated: CASEDSNTGELFF. The variable domain in full, completed from reference TRBV28 and TRBJ2-2, reads DVKVTQSSRYLVKRTGEKVFLECVQDMDHENMFWYRQDPGLGLRLIYFSYDVKMKEKGDIPEGYSVSREKKERFSLILESASTNQTSMYLCASEDSNTGELFFGEGSRLTVL.

This sequence joins TRBV12-3 or TRBV12-4 and TRBJ2-7, with 10 bases fitting TRBD2. Unmatched junction bases numbered 4, after V lost 6 bases and J lost 5 bases. The CDR3 spans 13 residues. The CDR3 region has the DNA TGTGCCAGCAGAATTAGCGGGGGGCACGAGCAGTACTTC. Residues: CASRISGGHEQYF.

Comment on this clone: Other DNA sequences in this specimen translate into the identical CDR3. The genes are TRBV19 and TRBJ1-1; no clear D. The CDR3 sequence is 13 residues long. Trimming pared 2 bases from V and 1 base from J, leaving 5 bases between. The germline CDR1 and CDR2 sequences are LNHDA and SQIVND (reference sequence). In DNA form, the CDR3 reads TGTGCCAGTAGTATAAGAGCGAACACTGAAGCTTTCTTT. This encodes CASSIRANTEAFF.

The chain is built from TRBV19 and TRBJ2-2; D possibly corresponds to TRBD1 (5 bases). The ends were cut back, 7 bases at V and 0 bases at J, with 9 bases in the middle. The CDR3 is 14 residues long. Germline CDR1 and CDR2: LNHDA and SQIVND (reference sequence). The CDR3: CASNQGANTGELFF. CDR3 nucleotides: TGTGCCAGTAACCAGGGTGCGAACACCGGGGAGCTGTTTTTT.

This rearrangement joins TRBV2 to TRBJ1-2, with unresolved D. The V and J ends lost 1 base and 8 bases respectively, with 11 bases between them. Germline CDR1 reads SNHLY; CDR2 reads FYNNEI. The CDR3 length is 13 residues. CDR3 sequence: CASSEVKRGGYTF. The CDR3 DNA reads TGTGCCAGCAGTGAAGTAAAGAGAGGCGGCTACACCTTC. Full variable domain (missing parts from reference TRBV2 and TRBJ1-2): EPEVTQTPSHQVTQMGQEVILRCVPISNHLYFYWYRQILGQKVEFLVSFYNNEISEKSEIFDDQFSVERPDGSNFTLKIRSTKLEDSAMYFCASSEVKRGGYTFGSGTRLTVV.

The CDR3 region is CASSQAGTIGETQYF. DNA for the CDR3: TGCGCCAGCAGCCAAGCCGGGACTATCGGCGAGACCCAGTACTTC. The chain couples TRBV4-1 to TRBJ2-5; 7 bases align to TRBD2. V was clipped by 1 base and J by 5 bases; unmatched bases: 7. Germline CDR1 reads MGHRA; CDR2 reads YSYEKL. The CDR3 contains 15 residues.

The chain joins TRBV4-3 to TRBJ2-3; no clear D gene. V was cut by 0 bases and J by 2 bases, with 9 bases left in between. Per germline, CDR1 LGHNA and CDR2 YSLEER. CDR3 length: 15 residues. CDR3 protein: CASSQDPSPTDTQYF. CDR3 nucleotide sequence: TGCGCCAGCAGCCAAGATCCGAGCCCCACAGATACGCAGTATTTT.

Only one count was recorded for this clone. This rearrangement joins TRBV9 to TRBJ2-2; D is unclear. CDR1 and CDR2 from the germline V gene are SGDLS and YYNGEE. Trimming pared 6 bases from V and 4 bases from J, leaving 10 bases between. CDR3 length: 13 residues. As DNA, the CDR3 is TGTGCCAGCACCTCTGGCCGCACCGGGGAGCTGTTTTTT. Translating gives CASTSGRTGELFF.

The chain couples TRBV19 to TRBJ2-3, with D tentatively TRBD1 (7 bases). Germline CDR1 reads LNHDA; CDR2 reads SQIVND (reference sequence). V gave up 10 bases and J gave up 3 bases, with 17 bases separating them. This CDR3 region has 14 residues. For the CDR3, the DNA is TGTGCCACAAGTGGCAGGGGGAGGACAGATACGCAGTATTTT. This translates into CATSGRGRTDTQYF.